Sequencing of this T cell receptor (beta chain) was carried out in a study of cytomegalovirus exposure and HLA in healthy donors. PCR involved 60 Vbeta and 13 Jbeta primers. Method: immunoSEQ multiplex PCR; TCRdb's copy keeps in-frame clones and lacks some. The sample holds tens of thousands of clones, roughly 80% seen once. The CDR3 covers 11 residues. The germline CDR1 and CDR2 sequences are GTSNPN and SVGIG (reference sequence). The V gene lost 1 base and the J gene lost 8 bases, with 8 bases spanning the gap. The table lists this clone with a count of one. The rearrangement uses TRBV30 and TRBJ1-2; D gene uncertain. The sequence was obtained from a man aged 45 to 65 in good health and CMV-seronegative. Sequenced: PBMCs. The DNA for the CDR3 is TGTGCCTGGAGTGCTGGGAGCGGCTACACCTTC. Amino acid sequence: CAWSAGSGYTF.